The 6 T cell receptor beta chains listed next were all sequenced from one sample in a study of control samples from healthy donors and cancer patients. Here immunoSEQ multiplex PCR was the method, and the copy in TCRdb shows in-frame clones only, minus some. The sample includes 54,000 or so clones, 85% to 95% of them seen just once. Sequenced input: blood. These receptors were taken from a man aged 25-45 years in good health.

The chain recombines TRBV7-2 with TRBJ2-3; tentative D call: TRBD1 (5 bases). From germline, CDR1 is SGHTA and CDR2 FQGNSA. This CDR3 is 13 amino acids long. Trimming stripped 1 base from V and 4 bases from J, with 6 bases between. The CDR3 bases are TGTGCCAGCAGCTTAGGCAGGGCAGATACGCAGTATTTT. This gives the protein CASSLGRADTQYF.

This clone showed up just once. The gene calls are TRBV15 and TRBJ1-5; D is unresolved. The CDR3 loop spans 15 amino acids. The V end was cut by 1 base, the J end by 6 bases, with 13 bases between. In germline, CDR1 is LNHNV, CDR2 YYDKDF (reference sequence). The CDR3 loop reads CATSRANDPIQPQHF. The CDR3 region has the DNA TGTGCCACCAGCAGAGCAAATGACCCCATTCAGCCCCAGCATTTT.

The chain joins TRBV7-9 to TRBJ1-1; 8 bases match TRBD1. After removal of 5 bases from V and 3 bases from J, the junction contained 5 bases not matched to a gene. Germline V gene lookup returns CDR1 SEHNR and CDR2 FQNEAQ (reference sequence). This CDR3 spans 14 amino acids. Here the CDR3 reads CASSRQGKDTEAFF. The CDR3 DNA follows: TGTGCCAGCAGCCGACAGGGGAAGGACACTGAAGCTTTCTTT.

The CDR3 bases are TGTGCCACCAGTGAGACAGGGGAATCCTACGAGCAGTACTTC. This sequence encodes CATSETGESYEQYF. The chain carries TRBV24-1 and TRBJ2-7; TRBD1 matches at 8 bases. The germline V gene encodes CDR1 KGHDR and CDR2 SFDVKD. This CDR3 contains 14 residues. Trimming at V came to 4 bases and at J to 1 base, leaving 2 bases not matched to a gene.

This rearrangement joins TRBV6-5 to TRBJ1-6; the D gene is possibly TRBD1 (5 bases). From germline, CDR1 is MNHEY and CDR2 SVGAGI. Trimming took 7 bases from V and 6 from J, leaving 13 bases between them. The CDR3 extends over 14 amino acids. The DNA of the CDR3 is TGTGCCAGCAAGCCCGGGACCGCTAATTCACCCCTCCACTTT. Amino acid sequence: CASKPGTANSPLHF.

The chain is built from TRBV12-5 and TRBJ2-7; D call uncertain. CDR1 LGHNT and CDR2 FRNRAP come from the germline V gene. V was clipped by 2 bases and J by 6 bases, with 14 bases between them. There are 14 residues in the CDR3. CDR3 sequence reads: CASGLIPGPLEQYF. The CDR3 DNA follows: TGTGCTAGTGGTTTGATCCCGGGCCCTCTCGAGCAGTACTTC.